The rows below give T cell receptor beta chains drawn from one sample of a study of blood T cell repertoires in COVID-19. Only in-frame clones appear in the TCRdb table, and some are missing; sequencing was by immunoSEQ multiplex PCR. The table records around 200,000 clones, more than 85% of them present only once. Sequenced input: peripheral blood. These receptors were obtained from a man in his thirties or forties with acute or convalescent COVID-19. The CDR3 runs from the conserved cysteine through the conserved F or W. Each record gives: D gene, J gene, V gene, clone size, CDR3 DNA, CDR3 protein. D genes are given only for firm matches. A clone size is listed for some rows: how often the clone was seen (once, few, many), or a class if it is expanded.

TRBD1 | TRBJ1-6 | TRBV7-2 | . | TGTGCCAGCAGTATTTACCGGGACAGGGGTTCACCCCTCCACTTT | CASSIYRDRGSPLHF
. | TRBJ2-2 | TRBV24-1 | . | TGTGCCGTTGAGCCGAGGAACACCGGGGAGCTGTTTTTT | CAVEPRNTGELFF
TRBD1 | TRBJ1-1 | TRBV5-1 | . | TGCGCCAGCTGGTCCGGGACAGGGGGCACTGAAGCTTTCTTT | CASWSGTGGTEAFF
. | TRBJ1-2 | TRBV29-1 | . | TGCAGCGTTGCCTTCCTTGTAAATAACTATGGCTACACCTTC | CSVAFLVNNYGYTF
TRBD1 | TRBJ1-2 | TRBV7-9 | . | TGTGCCAGCAGCCCAGGGGACAGTGGAACTAACTATGGCTACACCTTC | CASSPGDSGTNYGYTF
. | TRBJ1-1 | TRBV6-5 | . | TGTGCCAGCAGGAGACTCGGCGGGGCAAACACTGAAGCTTTCTTT | CASRRLGGANTEAFF
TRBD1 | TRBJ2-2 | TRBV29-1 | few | TGCAGCGTTGTCGGGGAACCGGGACAGGGATCCGGGGAGCTGTTTTTT | CSVVGEPGQGSGELFF
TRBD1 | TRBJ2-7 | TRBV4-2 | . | TGTGCCAGCAGCCAACAAAGTGGGACAGTGGCCTACGAGCAGTACTTC | CASSQQSGTVAYEQYF
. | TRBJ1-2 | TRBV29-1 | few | TGCAGCGTTTGGACAGCTAACTATGGCTACACCTTC | CSVWTANYGYTF
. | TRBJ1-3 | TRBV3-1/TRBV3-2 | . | TGTGCCAGCAGCCACTACGGGTCGTTAGAAAGAAACACCATATATTTT | CASSHYGSLERNTIYF
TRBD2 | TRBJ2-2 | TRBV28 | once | TGTGCCACCCTCACCCAAAGGGGAGGGACCGGGGAGCTGTTTTTT | CATLTQRGGTGELFF
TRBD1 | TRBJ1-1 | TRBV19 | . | TGTGCCAGTAGTATATCCCTGACAGGGAGTGAAGCTTTCTTT | CASSISLTGSEAFF
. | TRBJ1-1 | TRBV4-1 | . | TGCGCCAGCAGCTCGGGGGTTATGGGTGAAGCTTTCTTT | CASSSGVMGEAFF
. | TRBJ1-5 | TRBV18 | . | TGTGCCAGCTCGCCTAACTTTGGTCAGCCCCAGCATTTT | CASSPNFGQPQHF
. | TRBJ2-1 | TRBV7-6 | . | TGTGCCAGCAGCTATTATACAGGATTTCGTTACAATGAGCAGTTCTTC | CASSYYTGFRYNEQFF
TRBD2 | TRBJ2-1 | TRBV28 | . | TGTGCCAGCAGTTTCCCAAAACTAGCGGGGGAGGTAGATGAGCAGTTCTTC | CASSFPKLAGEVDEQFF
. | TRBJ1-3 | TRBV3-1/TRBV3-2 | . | TGTGCCAGCAGCCAACAGGGTGGAAACACCATATATTTT | CASSQQGGNTIYF
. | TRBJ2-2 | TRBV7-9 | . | TGTGCCAGCAGCTTCCCTGGCTACCTAGTGGGCACCGGGGAGCTGTTTTTT | CASSFPGYLVGTGELFF
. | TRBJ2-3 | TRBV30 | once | TGTGCCTGGAGTCCGTGGAGCGGCACAGATACGCAGTATTTT | CAWSPWSGTDTQYF
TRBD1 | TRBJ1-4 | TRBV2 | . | TGTGCCAGCAGGGTGACAGGGGAGGGAAAACTGTTTTTT | CASRVTGEGKLFF
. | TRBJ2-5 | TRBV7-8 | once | TGTGCCAGCAGACTTCCAGCGGACGGGGGTGAGACCCAGTACTTC | CASRLPADGGETQYF
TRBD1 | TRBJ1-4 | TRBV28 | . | TGTGCCAGCAGCCCACCGACAGGGGGTAATGAAAAACTGTTTTTT | CASSPPTGGNEKLFF
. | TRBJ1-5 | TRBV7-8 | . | TGTGCCAGCAGCGCGGGTGGTAGCAATCAGCCCCAGCATTTT | CASSAGGSNQPQHF